These T cell receptor beta chains were read from a single sample in a study of T-cell memory formation after mild COVID-19. TCRdb reprocessed the 5' RACE reads via MiXCR and lists one record per CDR3 protein. The sample yields just over 200,000 distinct CDR3 sequences, 9.5% seen once. Sequencing input: PBMCs or a T cell subset sorted from them (not recorded which). These TCRs come from a man younger than 35 who had mild COVID-19 (a few samples of this study predate the infection). Cell type and time point are not known. Both conserved end residues are part of each CDR3. The D gene is left open where the match is weak. The size entry is marked missing in some rows and otherwise reads once, few, many or a size class.

v_gene: TRBV25-1; j_gene: TRBJ2-4; abundance: few; d_gene: -; CDR3aa: CASSERTTLSF; CDR3nt: TGTGCCAGCAGTGAGCGGACGACATTGAGCTTC
v_gene: TRBV10-3; j_gene: TRBJ2-5; abundance: few; d_gene: -; CDR3aa: CAISVSAETQYF; CDR3nt: TGTGCCATCAGTGTGTCTGCGGAGACCCAGTACTTC
v_gene: TRBV6-5; j_gene: TRBJ1-5; abundance: -; d_gene: TRBD1; CDR3aa: CASSKQGRDQPQHF; CDR3nt: TGTGCCAGCAGCAAACAGGGGAGAGATCAGCCCCAGCATTTT
v_gene: TRBV20-1; j_gene: TRBJ2-3; abundance: -; d_gene: -; CDR3aa: CSAVDKSSTDTQYF; CDR3nt: TGCAGTGCCGTGGACAAATCTAGCACAGATACGCAGTATTTT
v_gene: TRBV12-3/TRBV12-4; j_gene: TRBJ1-1; abundance: few; d_gene: -; CDR3aa: CASSLASGLVTEAFF; CDR3nt: TGTGCCAGCAGTTTAGCCTCAGGTTTAGTCACTGAAGCTTTCTTT
v_gene: TRBV5-1; j_gene: TRBJ1-2; abundance: few; d_gene: -; CDR3aa: CASSPGSRGYTF; CDR3nt: TGCGCCAGCAGCCCAGGAAGTCGAGGCTACACCTTC
v_gene: TRBV20-1; j_gene: TRBJ1-2; abundance: many; d_gene: -; CDR3aa: CSARDGGFRGYTF; CDR3nt: TGCAGTGCTAGAGATGGAGGGTTCCGGGGCTACACCTTC
v_gene: TRBV5-1; j_gene: TRBJ2-5; abundance: -; d_gene: -; CDR3aa: CASSLGGLGEETQYF; CDR3nt: TGCGCCAGCAGCTTGGGGGGGCTTGGAGAAGAGACCCAGTACTTC
v_gene: TRBV7-2; j_gene: TRBJ1-5; abundance: -; d_gene: -; CDR3aa: CASSLVVGGYQPQHF; CDR3nt: TGTGCCAGCAGCTTAGTAGTCGGGGGCTATCAGCCCCAGCATTTT
v_gene: TRBV7-2; j_gene: TRBJ2-5; abundance: many; d_gene: -; CDR3aa: CASSSMVQETQYF; CDR3nt: TGTGCCAGCAGCTCCATGGTTCAAGAGACCCAGTACTTC
v_gene: TRBV4-1; j_gene: TRBJ1-5; abundance: few; d_gene: -; CDR3aa: CASSPSGFSNQPQHF; CDR3nt: TGCGCCAGCAGCCCCTCCGGCTTCAGCAATCAGCCCCAGCATTTT
v_gene: TRBV7-6; j_gene: TRBJ1-3; abundance: few; d_gene: -; CDR3aa: CASSSGVPPGNTIYF; CDR3nt: TGTGCCAGCAGCTCAGGGGTCCCCCCTGGAAACACCATATATTTT
v_gene: TRBV28; j_gene: TRBJ1-5; abundance: few; d_gene: -; CDR3aa: CASSRRGTNQPQHF; CDR3nt: TGTGCCAGCAGCCGACGAGGGACCAATCAGCCCCAGCATTTT
v_gene: TRBV3-1; j_gene: TRBJ2-7; abundance: few; d_gene: -; CDR3aa: CASSQYTASYEQYF; CDR3nt: TGTGCCAGCAGCCAGTACACAGCCTCCTACGAGCAGTACTTC
v_gene: TRBV23-1; j_gene: TRBJ2-2; abundance: many; d_gene: -; CDR3aa: CASSQGHFDTGELFF; CDR3nt: TGCGCCAGCAGTCAGGGGCACTTTGACACCGGGGAGCTGTTTTTT
v_gene: TRBV7-8; j_gene: TRBJ2-3; abundance: many; d_gene: -; CDR3aa: CASSWQDGNTQYF; CDR3nt: TGTGCCAGCAGCTGGCAAGACGGGAATACGCAGTATTTT